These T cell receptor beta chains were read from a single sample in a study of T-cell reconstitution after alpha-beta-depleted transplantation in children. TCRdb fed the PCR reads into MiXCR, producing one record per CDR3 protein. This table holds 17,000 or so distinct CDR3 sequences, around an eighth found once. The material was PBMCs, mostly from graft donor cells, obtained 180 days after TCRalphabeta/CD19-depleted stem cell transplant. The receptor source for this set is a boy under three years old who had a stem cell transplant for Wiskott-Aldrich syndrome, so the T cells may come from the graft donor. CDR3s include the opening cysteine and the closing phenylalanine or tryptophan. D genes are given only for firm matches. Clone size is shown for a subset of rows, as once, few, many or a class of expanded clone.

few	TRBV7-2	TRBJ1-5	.	TGTGCCAGCAGCTTAGATAGGGGGCCCCAGCATTTT	CASSLDRGPQHF
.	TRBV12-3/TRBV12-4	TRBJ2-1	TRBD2	TGTGCCAGCAGTTTTGTGTTCCTAGCGGGAGGGCCTACGATTTTCAATGAGCAGTTCTTC	CASSFVFLAGGPTIFNEQFF
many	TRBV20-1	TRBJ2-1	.	TGCAGTGCCCGGCGGTCGGAGGGAAGCAATGAGCAGTTCTTC	CSARRSEGSNEQFF
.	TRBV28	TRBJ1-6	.	TGTGCCAGCAGTTTACCGGGGGCTCTAGGTTCACCCCTCCACTTT	CASSLPGALGSPLHF
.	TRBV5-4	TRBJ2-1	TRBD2	TGTGCCAGCAGCTTGGGGCGGGGGGGGTACAATGAGCAGTTCTTC	CASSLGRGGYNEQFF
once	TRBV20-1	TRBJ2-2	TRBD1	TGCAGTGTTCCGGGACAGGGGTACACCGGGGAGCTGTTTTTT	CSVPGQGYTGELFF
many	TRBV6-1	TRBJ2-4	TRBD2	TGTGCCAGCAGTGAATCACCTAGCGGGAGAGCGGCCAAAAACATTCAGTACTTC	CASSESPSGRAAKNIQYF
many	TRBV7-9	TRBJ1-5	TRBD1	TGTGCCAGCAGCCCGCAAGGGGGCGGGAATCAGCCCCAGCATTTT	CASSPQGGGNQPQHF
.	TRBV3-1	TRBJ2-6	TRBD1	TGTGCCAGCAGCCAAGAAGGACAGGAGTCTGGGGCCAACGTCCTGACTTTC	CASSQEGQESGANVLTF
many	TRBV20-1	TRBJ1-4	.	TGCAGTGCTAGAACGGGGTTGGGAGATGAAAAACTGTTTTTT	CSARTGLGDEKLFF
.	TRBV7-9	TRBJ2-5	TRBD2	TGTGCCAGCAGCCTTGGGACTATCCAAGAGACCCAGTACTTC	CASSLGTIQETQYF
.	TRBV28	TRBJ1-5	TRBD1	TGTGCCAGCAGTTTATTCGTAGGGGGCCTGCAGCCCCAGCATTTT	CASSLFVGGLQPQHF
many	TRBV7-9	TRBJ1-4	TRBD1	TGTGCCAGCAGCCCTCGAAACAGGGGTGGCGAAAAACTGTTTTTT	CASSPRNRGGEKLFF